The rows below give T cell receptor beta chains drawn from one sample of a study of blood T cell repertoires in COVID-19. Some clones are missing from TCRdb's copy, which holds only in-frame ones; the method was immunoSEQ multiplex PCR. The sample consists of around 300,000 clones, around nine tenths of them appearing once. The sequenced material came from peripheral blood. Receptor source: a man aged 45-65 years with active or convalescent COVID-19. CDR3s include the opening cysteine and the closing phenylalanine or tryptophan. Each record gives: clone size, D gene, J gene, V gene, CDR3 protein, CDR3 DNA. D genes are given only for firm matches. Some rows mark clone size as missing; the rest say once, few, many or name a class of expanded clone.

. | . | TRBJ2-5 | TRBV5-1 | CASSTTGYETQYF | TGCGCCAGCAGCACCACAGGGTACGAGACCCAGTACTTC
. | TRBD1 | TRBJ1-5 | TRBV28 | CASSFIQGDNQPQHF | TGTGCCAGCAGTTTTATTCAGGGGGACAATCAGCCCCAGCATTTT
. | TRBD2 | TRBJ2-3 | TRBV11-2 | CASSMGLAASYTQYF | TGTGCCAGCAGCATGGGACTAGCGGCCTCATATACGCAGTATTTT
. | . | TRBJ2-5 | TRBV10-3 | CAMSRGEGSQETQYF | TGTGCCATGAGCCGCGGCGAAGGAAGCCAAGAGACCCAGTACTTC
. | TRBD1 | TRBJ1-1 | TRBV19 | CASSPLPGQGDGAFF | TGTGCCAGTAGTCCCCTTCCGGGACAGGGAGATGGAGCTTTCTTT
. | . | TRBJ2-3 | TRBV4-3 | CASSQDFRDTQYF | TGCGCCAGCAGCCAAGATTTCAGGGATACGCAGTATTTT
. | . | TRBJ1-2 | TRBV18 | CASSPDSNYGYTF | TGTGCCAGCTCACCGGACAGTAACTATGGCTACACCTTC
. | TRBD1 | TRBJ1-6 | TRBV27 | CASRPGQGFREPLHF | TGTGCCAGCAGGCCGGGACAGGGGTTTCGTGAACCCCTCCACTTT
. | TRBD1 | TRBJ1-2 | TRBV7-2 | CASSSQGRSGYTF | TGTGCCAGCAGCTCACAGGGGAGGAGTGGCTACACCTTC
. | . | TRBJ1-2 | TRBV9 | CASSAGRKGDYGYTF | TGTGCCAGCAGCGCAGGGAGAAAGGGGGACTATGGCTACACCTTC
. | . | TRBJ1-2 | TRBV28 | CASSPGTTEGGYTF | TGTGCCAGCAGTCCCGGGACGACGGAGGGAGGCTACACCTTC
. | . | TRBJ2-5 | TRBV2 | CASSGGRETQYF | TGTGCCAGCAGTGGAGGGAGGGAGACCCAGTACTTC
. | TRBD1 | TRBJ2-7 | TRBV14 | CASSPRTGSYEQYF | TGTGCCAGCAGCCCCAGGACAGGATCCTACGAGCAGTACTTC
once | TRBD1 | TRBJ1-5 | TRBV6-1 | CASSEMSGGQGNQPQHF | TGTGCCAGCAGTGAAATGTCAGGGGGCCAGGGCAATCAGCCCCAGCATTTT
. | TRBD1 | TRBJ1-1 | TRBV27 | CASSPGQGLGTEAFF | TGTGCCAGCAGTCCCGGACAGGGCCTCGGGACTGAAGCTTTCTTT
few | TRBD1 | TRBJ2-7 | TRBV28 | CASSSGQGVTIEQYF | TGTGCCAGCAGTTCGGGACAGGGGGTAACGATCGAGCAGTACTTC
. | . | TRBJ1-6 | TRBV6-6 | CASNPGQTNSPLHF | TGTGCCAGCAACCCTGGACAGACTAATTCACCCCTCCACTTT
. | TRBD1 | TRBJ2-2 | TRBV9 | CASSQGQGGTGELFF | TGTGCCAGCAGCCAAGGACAGGGGGGGACCGGGGAGCTGTTTTTT
. | . | TRBJ1-5 | TRBV28 | CASSLGAGNQPQHF | TGTGCCAGCAGTTTAGGGGCCGGCAATCAGCCCCAGCATTTT
few | TRBD2 | TRBJ2-7 | TRBV10-3 | CATQSSGGREQYF | TGTGCCACCCAGTCCAGCGGGGGCCGCGAGCAGTACTTC
. | TRBD1 | TRBJ2-3 | TRBV18 | CASSPDRAGQYF | TGTGCCAGCTCCCCGGACAGGGCAGGGCAGTATTTT
. | . | TRBJ2-1 | TRBV7-6 | CASSLANRETYNEQFF | TGTGCCAGCAGCTTAGCAAACCGGGAAACCTACAATGAGCAGTTCTTC
. | TRBD1 | TRBJ2-5 | TRBV30 | CAWRGQGGETQYF | TGTGCCTGGAGGGGACAGGGGGGGGAGACCCAGTACTTC
once | . | TRBJ1-6 | TRBV4-3 | CASSQEYSYNSPLHF | TGCGCCAGCAGCCAAGAATACTCCTATAATTCACCCCTCCACTTT
. | TRBD1 | TRBJ1-1 | TRBV28 | CASSPLGQGATEAFF | TGTGCCAGCAGCCCTTTGGGACAGGGGGCGACTGAAGCTTTCTTT
. | TRBD1 | TRBJ1-2 | TRBV18 | CASSPSGTGPTNYGYTF | TGTGCCAGCTCACCATCCGGGACAGGACCTACTAACTATGGCTACACCTTC
. | . | TRBJ1-2 | TRBV6-5 | CASSSPQTAYGYTF | TGTGCCAGCAGTTCCCCCCAGACAGCCTATGGCTACACCTTC
. | . | TRBJ2-3 | TRBV9 | CASSASAGFPPDTQYF | TGTGCCAGCAGCGCCTCGGCAGGGTTCCCCCCGGATACGCAGTATTTT